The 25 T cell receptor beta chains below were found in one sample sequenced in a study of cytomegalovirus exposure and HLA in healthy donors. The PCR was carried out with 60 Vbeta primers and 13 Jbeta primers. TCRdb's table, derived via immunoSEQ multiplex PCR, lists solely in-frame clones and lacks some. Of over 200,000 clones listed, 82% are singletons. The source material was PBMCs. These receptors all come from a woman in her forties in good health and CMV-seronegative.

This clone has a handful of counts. The CDR3 loop reads CASSDWARGHWEQYF. In DNA form, the CDR3 reads TGTGCCAGCAGTGATTGGGCCAGGGGGCATTGGGAGCAGTACTTC. V usage is TRBV6-1 and J usage is TRBJ2-7; 8 nucleotides agree with TRBD1. The CDR3 loop spans 15 amino acids. The junction had 11 bases not matched to a gene; V was cut back by 3 bases and J by 7 bases. Germline assignment: CDR1 MNHNS and CDR2 SASEGT.

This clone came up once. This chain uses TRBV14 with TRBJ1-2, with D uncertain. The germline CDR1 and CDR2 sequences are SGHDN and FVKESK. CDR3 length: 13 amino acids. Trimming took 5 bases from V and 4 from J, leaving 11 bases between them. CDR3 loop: CASSEKVFYGYTF. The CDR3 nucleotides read TGTGCCAGCAGCGAGAAAGTTTTCTATGGCTACACCTTC. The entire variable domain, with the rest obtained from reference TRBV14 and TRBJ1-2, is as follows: EAGVTQFPSHSVIEKGQTVTLRCDPISGHDNLYWYRRVMGKEIKFLLHFVKESKQDESGMPNNRFLAERTGGTYSTLKVQPAELEDSGVYFCASSEKVFYGYTFGSGTRLTVV.

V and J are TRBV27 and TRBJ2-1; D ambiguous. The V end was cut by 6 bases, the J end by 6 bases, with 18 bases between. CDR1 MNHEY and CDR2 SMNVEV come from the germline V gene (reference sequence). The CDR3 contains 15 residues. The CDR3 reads CASSPRPVRSNEQFF. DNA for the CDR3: TGTGCCAGCAGCCCACGTCCGGTGAGGAGCAATGAGCAGTTCTTC.

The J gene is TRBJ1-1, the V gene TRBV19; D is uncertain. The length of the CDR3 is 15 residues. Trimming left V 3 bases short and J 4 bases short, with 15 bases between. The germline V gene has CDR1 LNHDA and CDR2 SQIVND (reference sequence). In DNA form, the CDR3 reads TGTGCCAGTAGTATTTCTGCGGCGAGGGTCACTGAAGCTTTCTTT. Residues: CASSISAARVTEAFF.

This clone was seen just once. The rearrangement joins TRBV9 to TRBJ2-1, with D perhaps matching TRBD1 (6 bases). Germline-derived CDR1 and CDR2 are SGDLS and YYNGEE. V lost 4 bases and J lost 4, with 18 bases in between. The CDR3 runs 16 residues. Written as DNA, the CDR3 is TGTGCCAGCAGCACCCAGGACGTGGGGGCGTACAATGAGCAGTTCTTC. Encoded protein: CASSTQDVGAYNEQFF.

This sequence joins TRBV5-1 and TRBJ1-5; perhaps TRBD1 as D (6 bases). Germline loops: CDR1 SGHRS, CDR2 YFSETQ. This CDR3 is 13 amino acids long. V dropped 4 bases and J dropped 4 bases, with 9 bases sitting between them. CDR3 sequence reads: CASSPQGNQPQHF. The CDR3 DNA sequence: TGCGCCAGCAGCCCCCAGGGGAATCAGCCCCAGCATTTT.

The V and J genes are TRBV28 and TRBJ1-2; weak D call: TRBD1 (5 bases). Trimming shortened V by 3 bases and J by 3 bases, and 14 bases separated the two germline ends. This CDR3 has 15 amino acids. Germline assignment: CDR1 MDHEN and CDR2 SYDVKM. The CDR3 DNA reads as TGTGCCAGCAGTTTCCCCCGAACAGGATACTATGGCTACACCTTC. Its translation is CASSFPRTGYYGYTF.

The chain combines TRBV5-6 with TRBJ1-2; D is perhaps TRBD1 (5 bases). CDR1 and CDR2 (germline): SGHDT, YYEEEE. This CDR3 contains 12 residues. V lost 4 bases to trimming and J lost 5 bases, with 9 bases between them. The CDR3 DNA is TGTGCCAGCAGCCCCGGGGGGTATGGCTACACCTTC. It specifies CASSPGGYGYTF. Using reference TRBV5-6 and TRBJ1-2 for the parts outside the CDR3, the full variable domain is DAGVTQSPTHLIKTRGQQVTLRCSPKSGHDTVSWYQQALGQGPQFIFQYYEEEERQRGNFPDRFSGHQFPNYSSELNVNALLLGDSALYLCASSPGGYGYTFGSGTRLTVV.

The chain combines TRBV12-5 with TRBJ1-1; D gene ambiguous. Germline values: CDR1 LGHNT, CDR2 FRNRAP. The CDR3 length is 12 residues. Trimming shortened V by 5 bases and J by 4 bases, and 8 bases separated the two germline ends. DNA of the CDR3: TGTGCTAGTGGTCTGGCGGTCACTGAAGCTTTCTTT. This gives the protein CASGLAVTEAFF.

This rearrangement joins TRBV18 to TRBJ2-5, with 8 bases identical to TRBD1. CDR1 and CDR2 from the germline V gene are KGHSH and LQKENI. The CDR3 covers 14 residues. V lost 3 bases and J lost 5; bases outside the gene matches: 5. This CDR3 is CASSPRQGPETQYF. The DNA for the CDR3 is TGTGCCAGCTCACCGAGACAGGGGCCGGAGACCCAGTACTTC.

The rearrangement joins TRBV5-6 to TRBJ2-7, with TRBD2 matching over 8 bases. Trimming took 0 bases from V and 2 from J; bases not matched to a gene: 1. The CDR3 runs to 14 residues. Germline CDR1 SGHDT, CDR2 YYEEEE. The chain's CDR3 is CASSLGGGTYEQYF. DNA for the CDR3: TGTGCCAGCAGCTTGGGCGGGGGGACCTACGAGCAGTACTTC.

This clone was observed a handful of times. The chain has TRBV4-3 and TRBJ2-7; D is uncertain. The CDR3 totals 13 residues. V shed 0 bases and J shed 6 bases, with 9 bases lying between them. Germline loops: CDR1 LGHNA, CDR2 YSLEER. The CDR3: CASSQEAGFEQYF. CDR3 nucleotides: TGCGCCAGCAGCCAAGAGGCAGGTTTCGAGCAGTACTTC.

CDR3 in amino acids: CARGTGGNTEAFF. The CDR3 DNA is TGTGCCAGAGGGACAGGGGGGAACACTGAAGCTTTCTTT. This sequence joins TRBV2 and TRBJ1-1; 11 bases align to TRBD1. V trimming: 9 bases; J trimming: 1 base; junction bases outside the gene matches: 1. The germline V gene encodes CDR1 SNHLY and CDR2 FYNNEI. This CDR3 is 13 amino acids long.

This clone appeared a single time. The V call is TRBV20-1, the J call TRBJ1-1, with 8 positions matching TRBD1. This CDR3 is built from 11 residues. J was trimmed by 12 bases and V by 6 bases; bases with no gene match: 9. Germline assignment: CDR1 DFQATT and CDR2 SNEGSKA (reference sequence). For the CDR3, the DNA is TGCAGTGCAGGTCAGGGGGCTTTTACTTTCTTT. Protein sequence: CSAGQGAFTFF.

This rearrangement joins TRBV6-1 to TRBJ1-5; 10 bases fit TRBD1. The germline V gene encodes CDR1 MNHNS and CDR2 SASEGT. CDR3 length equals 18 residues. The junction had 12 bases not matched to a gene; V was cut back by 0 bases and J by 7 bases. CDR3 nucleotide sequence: TGTGCCAGCAGTGAAGCTTATGGGACAGGGGCAAATAAACAGCCCCAGCATTTT. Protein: CASSEAYGTGANKQPQHF.

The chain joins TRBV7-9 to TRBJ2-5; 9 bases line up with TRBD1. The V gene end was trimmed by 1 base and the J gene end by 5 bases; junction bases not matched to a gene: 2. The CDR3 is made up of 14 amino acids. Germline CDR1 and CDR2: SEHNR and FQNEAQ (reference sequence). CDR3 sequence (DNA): TGTGCCAGCAGCTTAGGCGGACAGGGGGAGACCCAGTACTTC. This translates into CASSLGGQGETQYF.

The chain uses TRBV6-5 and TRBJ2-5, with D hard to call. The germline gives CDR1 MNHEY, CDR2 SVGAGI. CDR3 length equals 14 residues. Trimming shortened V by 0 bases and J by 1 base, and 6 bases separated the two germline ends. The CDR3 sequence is CASSYSKLQETQYF. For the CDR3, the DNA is TGTGCCAGCAGTTACTCCAAACTCCAAGAGACCCAGTACTTC.

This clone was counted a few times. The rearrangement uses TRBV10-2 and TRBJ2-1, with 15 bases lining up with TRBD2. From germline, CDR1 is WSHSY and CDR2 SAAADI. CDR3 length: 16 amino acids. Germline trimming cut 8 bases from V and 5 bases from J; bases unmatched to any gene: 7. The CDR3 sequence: CASRGTSGGLNNEQFF. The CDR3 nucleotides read TGCGCCAGCCGGGGGACTAGCGGGGGGTTGAACAATGAGCAGTTCTTC.

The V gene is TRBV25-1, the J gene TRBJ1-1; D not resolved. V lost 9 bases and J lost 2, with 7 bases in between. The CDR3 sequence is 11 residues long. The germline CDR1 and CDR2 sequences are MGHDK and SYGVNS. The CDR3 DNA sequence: TGTGCCAGTTACAGTAACACTGAAGCTTTCTTT. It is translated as CASYSNTEAFF. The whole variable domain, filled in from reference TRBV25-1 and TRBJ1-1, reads EADIYQTPRYLVIGTGKKITLECSQTMGHDKMYWYQQDPGMELHLIHYSYGVNSTEKGDLSSESTVSRIRTEHFPLTLESARPSHTSQYLCASYSNTEAFFGQGTRLTVV.

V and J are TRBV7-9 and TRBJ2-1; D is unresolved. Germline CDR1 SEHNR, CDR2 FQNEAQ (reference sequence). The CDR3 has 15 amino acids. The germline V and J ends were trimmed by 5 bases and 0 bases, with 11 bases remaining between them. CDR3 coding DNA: TGTGCCAGCAGCCCCCAGAAAAGCTCCTACAATGAGCAGTTCTTC. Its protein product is CASSPQKSSYNEQFF.

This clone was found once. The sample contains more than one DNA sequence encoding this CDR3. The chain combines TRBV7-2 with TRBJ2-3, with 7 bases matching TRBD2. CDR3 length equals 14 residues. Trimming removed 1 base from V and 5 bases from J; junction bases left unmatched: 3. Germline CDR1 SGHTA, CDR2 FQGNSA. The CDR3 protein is CASSLGGGLDTQYF. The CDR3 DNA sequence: TGTGCCAGCAGCTTAGGGGGGGGTTTAGATACGCAGTATTTT.

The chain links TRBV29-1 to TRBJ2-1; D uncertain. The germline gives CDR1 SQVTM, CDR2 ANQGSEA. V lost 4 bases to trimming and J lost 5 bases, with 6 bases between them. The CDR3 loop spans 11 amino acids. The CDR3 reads CSVAYNNEQFF. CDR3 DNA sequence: TGCAGCGTTGCCTATAACAATGAGCAGTTCTTC.

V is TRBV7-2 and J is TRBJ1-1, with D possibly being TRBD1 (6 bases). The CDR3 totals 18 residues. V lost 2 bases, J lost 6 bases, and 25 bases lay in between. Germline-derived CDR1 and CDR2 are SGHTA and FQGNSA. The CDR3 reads CASSLPGVFEDSPAEAFF. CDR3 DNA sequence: TGTGCCAGCAGCTTACCAGGGGTCTTTGAGGACAGTCCCGCTGAAGCTTTCTTT.

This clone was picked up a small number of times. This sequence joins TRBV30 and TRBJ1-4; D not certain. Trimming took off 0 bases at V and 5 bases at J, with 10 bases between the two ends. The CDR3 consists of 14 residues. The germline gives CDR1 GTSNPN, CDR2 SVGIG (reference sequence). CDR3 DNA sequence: TGTGCCTGGAGTGTGGGGAGGGCCAATGAAAAACTGTTTTTT. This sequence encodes CAWSVGRANEKLFF.

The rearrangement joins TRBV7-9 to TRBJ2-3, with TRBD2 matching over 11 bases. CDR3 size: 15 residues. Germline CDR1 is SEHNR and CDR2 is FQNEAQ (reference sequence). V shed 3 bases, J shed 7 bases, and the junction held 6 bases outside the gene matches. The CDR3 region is CASSFRGLAGNTQYF. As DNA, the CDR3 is TGTGCCAGCAGCTTCCGAGGACTAGCGGGTAATACGCAGTATTTT.